This TCR beta chain was documented in a study of cytomegalovirus exposure and HLA in healthy donors (dated by TCRdb to about 2017). Background on the whole study: An earlier analysis of about 530 of the donors reported 276 Gb of sequence data and 117 million unique TCR beta sequences obtained from 150 million to 200 million T cells. An early release covering more than 500 HLA-typed donors comprised about 300 gigabases of sequencing data and approximately 80 million unique TCR sequences. The genetic ancestry cluster associated with self-reported Caucasian donors included approximately 85% of the roughly 410 genotyped donors. The study was designed to test whether signatures of past pathogen exposure could be identified by cataloging public T cell receptors. The study profiled the T cell repertoires of 550 to 700 subjects by immunosequencing and related them to cytomegalovirus serostatus. In addition to the first cohort of around 670 subjects, a separate validation cohort of 130 or so different subjects was used. To predict cytomegalovirus infection status, the study combined high-throughput TCR immunosequencing, statistical association of individual TCRs with disease status, and machine learning. A later analysis re-examined previously published TCR beta repertoires from more than 550 donors and added high-resolution HLA genotyping to investigate patterns of TCR occurrence. The later analysis used no new phenotypic data to find candidate immune exposures, relying instead on TCR beta sequences and their occurrence across donors. An earlier analysis of 500 to 750 of the donors applied high-throughput TCR beta sequencing to assess whether each TCR beta V gene segment acted as functional or pseudogenic. Donor age, sex, ethnicity and CMV serostatus were compiled alongside the repertoire data. A later genetic analysis took genome-wide SNP genotypes for 398 of the 666 donors and used that subset as a discovery cohort. Every discovery cohort repertoire had been produced on one sequencing platform. Both class I and class II loci were covered by HLA typing, at four-digit resolution. The number of donors typed differed by locus, with 629-630 for A, B, C, DRB1 and DQB1, 522 for DQA1, over 600 for DPA1, and 472 for DPB1. Roughly five DR-DQ haplotypes were treated as single units for association and clustering because of strong linkage in the cohort. Among about 370 genotyped donors of the cohort, an average of about 220,000 unique TCR beta nucleotide sequences was sequenced per donor, of which about 19% were non-productive.

The CDR3 sequence holds 13 residues, the cysteine and phenylalanine included. Solely the CDR3 DNA is kept, with 39 bases framed from the first base. A distance of 7 bases separates the germline ends of V and J, which lose 3 bases and 4 bases respectively. From the germline V gene, CDR1 is SGHTA and CDR2 is FQGTGA. The cohort consisted of 600 to 700 healthy bone marrow donors. Cohort members were all nominally healthy when sampled, although unrecorded immune exposures were likely present. The donor tested CMV seronegative, placing the donor among the 350 to 400 seronegative members of the cohort. A peripheral blood sample was collected from each donor, and TCR beta sequencing was performed on peripheral blood mononuclear cells. Genomic DNA extraction from the blood cell samples was performed with the Qiagen DNeasy Blood Extraction Kit. Receptors were amplified or captured by the immunoSEQ multiplex PCR assay. For the multiplex PCR, a mixture combining 60 forward primers for TCR Vbeta segments and 13 reverse primers for TCR Jbeta segments was used. A multiplex PCR assay on genomic DNA amplified the CDR3 region of rearranged TCR beta genes. Amplified TCR beta libraries were sequenced as 87-base-pair reads on the Illumina HiSeq System. On the authors' methods: A later analysis counted about 80 million unique TCR beta chains across the 550 to 750 repertoires, and some 12 million of these chains were shared by at least two donors. A nearest-neighbor algorithm error-corrected the raw reads and collapsed the reads into unique sequences, merging closely related sequences to remove PCR and sequencing errors. V, D and J gene segments were assigned by aligning CDR3 sequences to IMGT reference sequences. Each retained sequence needed at least a six-nucleotide match to both a V gene segment and a J gene segment. A rearrangement counted as productive if the CDR3 had no stop codons and remained in frame with V and J, and every other rearrangement counted as non-productive. Following IMGT convention, CDR3 was defined as the stretch from the second conserved V-encoded cysteine up to the conserved J-encoded phenylalanine. In an earlier analysis of approximately 500 of the donors, sequences lacking an unambiguous match to a single V gene segment were excluded. An earlier analysis of almost 600 of the donors classified V segments as functional when productive rearrangements were above 56.7% and as segregating when the standard deviation between donors was above 5%. A statistical classification framework was developed to diagnose cytomegalovirus status using the catalog of TCR beta chain sequences. In a later analysis, TCR nucleotide sequences were compared against IMGT/GENE-DB human TR gene sequences so that V and J genes could be assigned. Using the TCRdist pipeline, a later analysis assigned CDR3 sequences along with most-parsimonious VDJ recombination scenarios. In a later analysis, each TCR beta chain was defined by its CDR3 amino acid sequence together with its V-gene family, and reads without a unique V-gene family were excluded. To address suspected cross-contamination and a sequencing artifact, a later analysis removed a few hundred highly shared, low-generation-probability nucleotide sequences. In a later analysis, a clonal expansion index for each public chain was calculated from normalized within-repertoire ranks of inferred template counts. Generation probabilities in a later analysis came from a VDJ recombination model fitted to out-of-frame rearrangements, and those results were checked against IGoR. Hypergeometric tests were used in a later analysis to score TCR-TCR, TCR-HLA and TCR-CMV co-occurrence, with a repertoire-size bias correction applied to the TCR pairs. A later analysis estimated false discovery rates by permuting HLA or CMV assignments 20 times. A later analysis grouped co-occurring TCRs with DBSCAN, adding TCRdist sequence similarity when clustering within HLA-allele-positive subsets. For co-occurrence clustering, repertoires with fewer than 30,000 or more than 120,000 public chains were excluded, along with 4 to 6 repertoires with anomalous nucleotide sharing. Drawn from immuneACCESS, this table holds only the in-frame rearrangements with V and J called that TCRdb kept. Clones are partly lost; checked studies trace under half to an unresolved V gene and leave the rest unexplained. From that table come the V and J calls and clone size; the DNA was used to work out D and trimming. In this sample the table shows 140,000 or so clones, around 90% of which occur a single time. Jointly, the top ten make up roughly 0.5% of the sample.

Concerning this clone itself: Its antigen specificity is not known. It has no much larger one-base neighbor in the sample; base qualities were not kept.

General study outcomes and caveats: This cohort had only TCR beta chains sequenced, and the lack of alpha or paired-chain data limited which features could be detected. A later analysis found that most CMV-associated TCR beta chains appeared HLA-restricted, with HLA associations seemingly driven largely by CMV exposure. Some 16 rarely observed V segments, including chromosome 9 orphons, were excluded from the earlier analysis of approximately 600 of the donors because counts were too low. In an earlier analysis of approximately 590 of the donors, most TCR beta V segments were observed in productive rearrangements about 87% or about 30% of the time, broadly matching IMGT annotations. Because some donors lacked HLA typing at each locus, the association tests relied only on the typed subset. In a later analysis, the rate of TCR association differed among HLA loci, with DRB1 alleles having the most associated TCRs and HLA-C alleles having the fewest. Because the 87-base-pair reads could not distinguish some IMGT-functional V segments, including TRBV6-2 and TRBV6-3, those segments were excluded. In a later analysis, HLA-associated TCR beta chains showed more clonal expansion and lower generation probabilities than non-associated chains that were equally common. Immune exposure information for the cohort was limited to CMV serostatus. The classifier was reported to diagnose cytomegalovirus status with high specificity and sensitivity in both the original cohort and the validation cohort. A later analysis associated roughly 17,000 TCR beta sequences with specific HLA alleles at a false discovery rate of 0.05. A total of fewer than 200 TCR beta chains were listed by the study as associated with cytomegalovirus. In vitro tests confirmed that a few of the cytomegalovirus-associated TCR beta chains recognize cytomegalovirus antigens. In a later genetic analysis, fewer N-insertions in productive TCRs were reported among donors in an Asian-associated ancestry cluster than the 666-donor mean. A cluster of highly shared sequence variants was judged likely to represent a technical artifact of the sequencing pipeline. An association between a missense DCLRE1C variant and V-gene and J-gene trimming of TCR beta chains was found in a later genetic analysis and replicated in an independent cohort. Correlated functional status among segregating V segments might reflect linkage disequilibrium, but an unknown experimental factor could not be ruled out. A later analysis reported that several top co-occurrence clusters appeared linked to parvovirus B19, influenza, CMV and Epstein-Barr virus. A further reported finding was that TCR beta sequences accurately predicted the HLA-A and HLA-B alleles for most subjects in the first cohort. Sequencing depth was assumed to be roughly uniform across donors in the presence/absence analyses, though that assumption may not hold. It was suggested by the authors that the approach could potentially be generalized to other disease states and immunological phenotypes. When HLA alleles, especially DR and DQ, strongly co-occurred, TCR associations were difficult to assign to individual alleles. Across donors, most TCR sequences were observed very rarely, whereas some public TCRs were present in many individuals.

This receptor was taken from a woman aged 40 to 49 in good health and CMV-seronegative. Specimen: PBMCs. The rearranged chain carries TRBV7-3 and TRBJ2-1, with the D segment identity uncertain. The sequenced DNA: TGTGCCAGCAGCTTCGAGTCGTACAATGAGCAGTTCTTC. Its translation is CASSFESYNEQFF.